This TCR beta chain came from a study of blood T cell repertoires in COVID-19. Overall study: COVID-19 samples, acute and convalescent, were from the United States, Italy and Spain. Sample material is recorded as cDNA or gDNA derived from T cells, B-cell-depleted T cells, or PBMCs.

This clone was counted once. Per the germline V gene, CDR1 is LGHDT and CDR2 is YNNKEL (reference sequence). V lost 6 bases, J lost 2 bases, and 6 bases stayed unmatched. This CDR3 has 14 amino acids. Authors' processing steps: Quantification of nucleated cells was approximated via reference gene primer amplification. Profiling relied on immunoSEQ multiplex PCR, and the TCRdb table lists in-frame clones only, not all of them. Clone size and the V and J calls come from that table; the DNA yielded D and trimming. The table lists about 68,000 clones, approximately 80% of them singletons. The chain joins TRBV3-1 (or the pseudogene TRBV3-2) to TRBJ2-5; 7 bases agree with TRBD2. This sequence originates from a man at least 80 years old with acute or convalescent COVID-19. Sequenced sample: peripheral blood. As DNA, the CDR3 is TGTGCCAGCAGTCTTACGGGGGGACAAGAGACCCAGTACTTC. Translating gives CASSLTGGQETQYF.